Listed here is a single TCR beta chain. Its binding antigen is unknown. The sample holds no much larger clone one base away, and base qualities are not on file. This record comes from a study of OX40 agonist ivuxolimab in advanced cancers. For the study in its entirety: Ivuxolimab was an agonistic, fully human IgG2 monoclonal antibody directed against OX40 (CD134), a costimulatory receptor. Of the roughly 51 patients in dose escalation, about 20 had hepatocellular carcinoma, some 15 had melanoma, 9 had renal cell carcinoma and 9 had head and neck cancer. The dose-escalation cohort was roughly 87% male with a mean age of about 60 years, ranging from roughly 20 to 80. Peripheral TCRbeta sequencing was intended to test whether TCR sequence diversity was altered and clonal T-cell expansion was caused by ivuxolimab. The paper covers the monotherapy dose-escalation part of the phase I ivuxolimab trial, which included N = 52 patients. Intravenous ivuxolimab was administered to patients every 2 weeks at six dose levels: 0.01, 0.1, 0.3, 1.5, 3 and 10 mg/kg. Partial responses occurred in three dose-escalation patients, of whom one had hepatocellular carcinoma and two had cutaneous melanoma. Prior anti-PD-1, anti-PD-L1 or anti-CTLA-4 therapy was permitted, and roughly two fifths of dose-escalation patients had received checkpoint inhibitors.

For sequencing of the TCRbeta CDR3 region, genomic DNA was extracted from the sorted cells. The immunoSEQ Assay was used to sequence the TCRbeta CDR3 regions. The immuneACCESS repertoire file appears here via TCRdb, limited to in-frame rearrangements. These files lack a portion of the clones; in checked studies, under half of the deficit traces to unresolved V genes, and the cause of the others is not known. A total of around 38,000 clones appear in this sample, 80% to 95% of them only once. 8% to 10% of the sample belongs to the ten largest clones. The trial excluded patients who had a history of autoimmune disease or were on systemic immunosuppression. Peripheral blood for TCR sequencing was collected from all dose cohorts at baseline, on cycle 4 day 1, and on cycle 7 day 1. The samples were taken from a phase I, first-in-human, multicenter, open-label dose-escalation trial of ivuxolimab. Adults with locally advanced or metastatic melanoma, renal cell, hepatocellular, or head and neck squamous cell carcinoma were enrolled in the trial. Before TCR sequencing, CD4+ and CD8+ T cells were separately sorted from peripheral blood.

What the authors observed across the whole study: Partial responders in the 0.1-3.0 mg/kg groups had among the lowest normalized peripheral clonal expansion, especially among CD8+ T cells. Low levels of normalized T-cell clonal expansion were also seen in some patients who did not respond. Antigen specificity was not determined for the clonally expanded peripheral T cells. At doses from 0.1 to 3.0 mg/kg, clonal expansion was seen in both CD4+ and CD8+ blood T cells between baseline and week 6. After ivuxolimab, CD8+ T cells had more expanded clones than CD4+ T cells on average.

The receptor was derived from an adult with an advanced solid tumor such as melanoma, head and neck, liver or kidney cancer. The source material was CD4+ or CD8+ T cells sorted from blood, sampled in a trial of the OX40 agonist ivuxolimab.

The encoded CDR3 is CAIRKQLNTEAFF. The DNA sequence is given as TGTGCCATCAGGAAACAGCTAAACACTGAAGCTTTCTTT. The chain was built from TRBV10-3 and TRBJ1-1, with the D segment identity uncertain. V loses 6 bases, J loses 2 bases, and the germline ends lie 10 bases apart. Reading from cysteine to phenylalanine, the CDR3 counts 13 amino acids. Just CDR3 DNA is preserved here, 39 bases in frame from base 1. CDR1 and CDR2, per the germline V gene, are ENHRY and SYGVKD.